Listed here are 23 T cell receptor beta chains from one sample, sequenced in a study of blood T cell repertoires in COVID-19. Here immunoSEQ multiplex PCR was the method, and the copy in TCRdb shows in-frame clones only, minus some. The data hold under 200,000 clones, with roughly 85% observed a single time. Source material: peripheral blood. These receptors all stem from a man between 60 and 70 years old with active or convalescent COVID-19.

The rearrangement joins TRBV19 to TRBJ1-1; 7 positions agree with TRBD1. This CDR3 has 14 residues. Trimming at V came to 7 bases and at J to 3 bases, leaving 8 bases not matched to a gene. Germline V gene sequence: CDR1 LNHDA, CDR2 SQIVND (reference sequence). The CDR3, as DNA: TGTGCCAGTATGAGAGGGGGCGCCCACACTGAAGCTTTCTTT. Its translation: CASMRGGAHTEAFF.

The chain recombines TRBV19 with TRBJ1-1; D might be TRBD1 (5 bases). Germline V gene lookup returns CDR1 LNHDA and CDR2 SQIVND (reference sequence). The V and J ends lost 1 base and 2 bases respectively, with 11 bases between them. The CDR3 sequence is 15 residues long. Here the CDR3 reads CASSIGTTANTEAFF. The CDR3 DNA is TGTGCCAGTAGTATAGGTACGACAGCCAACACTGAAGCTTTCTTT.

J is TRBJ1-6 and V is TRBV5-1, with D possibly TRBD1 on 5 matching bases. Trimming cost V 0 bases and J 7 bases, with 14 bases left between them. CDR3 length: 16 amino acids. Germline loops: CDR1 SGHRS, CDR2 YFSETQ. CDR3: CASSLVGQGGNSPLHF. CDR3 nucleotide sequence: TGCGCCAGCAGCTTGGTGGGCCAGGGAGGAAATTCACCCCTCCACTTT. Drawing the rest from reference TRBV5-1 and TRBJ1-6, the complete variable domain is KAGVTQTPRYLIKTRGQQVTLSCSPISGHRSVSWYQQTPGQGLQFLFEYFSETQRNKGNFPGRFSGRQFSNSRSEMNVSTLELGDSALYLCASSLVGQGGNSPLHFGNGTRLTVT.

V usage is TRBV21-1 and J usage is TRBJ1-6; TRBD1 is the table's D call, not checked against the DNA. TRBV21-1 is noted as a pseudogene. The CDR3 contains 15 residues. This CDR3 is CASSTRDRVNSPLHF. The CDR3 DNA follows: TGTGCCAGCAGCACACGGGACAGGGTAAATTCACCCCTCCACTTT.

In this sample, this clone turned up once. The J gene is TRBJ2-5, the V gene TRBV5-8, with D uncertain. Per the germline V gene, CDR1 is SGHTS and CDR2 is YDEGEE. V lost 0 bases and J lost 0, with 9 bases in between. The CDR3 runs to 15 residues. CDR3: CASSLVGGNQETQYF. CDR3 bases: TGTGCCAGCAGCTTGGTTGGCGGAAACCAAGAGACCCAGTACTTC.

For the CDR3, the DNA is TGTGCCAGCAGCTCCCAGGGGAACGGCTACACCTTC. Protein: CASSSQGNGYTF. V is TRBV5-6 and J is TRBJ1-2; D perhaps matches TRBD1 (6 bases). Deletions cut 3 bases from V and 8 bases from J, with 11 bases between. CDR3 length equals 12 residues. From germline, CDR1 is SGHDT and CDR2 YYEEEE.

The chain uses TRBV4-1 and TRBJ2-3; a possible D gene is TRBD2 (5 bases). V was pared by 4 bases and J by 0 bases, with 11 bases between. The CDR3 loop spans 15 amino acids. The germline gives CDR1 MGHRA, CDR2 YSYEKL. The CDR3 bases are TGCGCCAGCAGCCCTAGGAGAGGGAGCACAGATACGCAGTATTTT. This codes for CASSPRRGSTDTQYF.

This chain links TRBV10-3 with TRBJ1-2, with 7 nucleotides matching TRBD1. V lost 6 bases to trimming and J lost 7 bases; unmatched junction nucleotides: 8. This CDR3 has 13 residues. Germline CDR1 reads ENHRY; CDR2 reads SYGVKD. The CDR3 DNA sequence: TGTGCCATCAGCCCCGACAGGGTCAGTGGCTACACCTTC. It encodes CAISPDRVSGYTF.

This sequence joins TRBV2 and TRBJ2-7, with unresolved D. Germline V gives CDR1 SNHLY, CDR2 FYNNEI. V was cut by 6 bases and J by 2 bases, with 8 bases left in between. This CDR3 spans 12 amino acids. The CDR3 DNA is TGTGCCAGCAGAACAGATACCTACGAGCAGTACTTC. Its translation is CASRTDTYEQYF.

The chain couples TRBV29-1 to TRBJ1-2, with TRBD1 matching over 10 bases. Unmatched junction bases numbered 10, after V lost 7 bases and J lost 2 bases. This CDR3 comprises 15 residues. Germline lookup yields CDR1 SQVTM and CDR2 ANQGSEA. The CDR3 region is CSADWTGGRNYGYTF. In nucleotides, the CDR3 is TGCAGCGCCGATTGGACAGGGGGAAGGAACTATGGCTACACCTTC.

The rearrangement links TRBV5-6 to TRBJ1-5, with D perhaps TRBD1 (6 bases). Trimming stripped 4 bases from V and 7 bases from J, with 15 bases between. Germline V gene sequence: CDR1 SGHDT, CDR2 YYEEEE. The CDR3 length is 14 residues. CDR3 protein: CASSRAGVGQPQHF. The CDR3 DNA reads as TGTGCCAGCAGCCGAGCAGGGGTGGGCCAGCCCCAGCATTTT. The full variable domain, in which reference TRBV5-6 and TRBJ1-5 provide the parts outside the CDR3, is DAGVTQSPTHLIKTRGQQVTLRCSPKSGHDTVSWYQQALGQGPQFIFQYYEEEERQRGNFPDRFSGHQFPNYSSELNVNALLLGDSALYLCASSRAGVGQPQHFGDGTRLSIL.

The genes are TRBV7-2 and TRBJ1-2, with 7 bases identical to TRBD1. CDR3 length equals 13 residues. V trimming: 5 bases; J trimming: 6 bases; junction bases outside the gene matches: 6. Germline V gene data show CDR1 as SGHTA and CDR2 as FQGNSA. The CDR3 DNA reads TGTGCCAGCAGCAATCGACAGGGTAATGGCTACACCTTC. Residues: CASSNRQGNGYTF.

The chain couples TRBV7-8 to TRBJ2-5; 8 nucleotides agree with TRBD1. This CDR3 has 15 residues. Germline V lookup: CDR1 SGHVS, CDR2 FQNEAQ. V lost 5 bases and J lost 1; bases outside the gene matches: 6. The CDR3 reads CASSPRGTGQETQYF. The CDR3 DNA sequence: TGTGCCAGCAGCCCTAGAGGGACAGGCCAAGAGACCCAGTACTTC.

This clone was recorded once. This chain links TRBV7-8 with TRBJ2-5; unclear D gene. This CDR3 spans 16 amino acids. Trimming left V 4 bases short and J 5 bases short, with 20 bases between. Germline V gives CDR1 SGHVS, CDR2 FQNEAQ. The CDR3 loop reads CASSSAPSLLMETQYF. As DNA, the CDR3 is TGTGCCAGCAGCTCCGCCCCTAGTCTTTTAATGGAGACCCAGTACTTC.

This clone was seen more than once but under ten times. This chain links TRBV4-1 with TRBJ1-5; tentative D call: TRBD1 (5 bases). V gave up 0 bases and J gave up 4 bases, with 10 bases separating them. Germline V gives CDR1 MGHRA, CDR2 YSYEKL. This CDR3 spans 15 amino acids. This CDR3 is CASSQDGAHNQPQHF. The CDR3 nucleotides read TGCGCCAGCAGCCAAGATGGGGCGCATAATCAGCCCCAGCATTTT.

CDR3 nucleotide sequence: TGCAGTGCTAGTGGGACAGGTCGTGGAGGAGGGGAGCTGTTTTTT. Translated: CSASGTGRGGGELFF. V is TRBV20-1 and J is TRBJ2-2, with TRBD1 matching 8 bases. This CDR3 comprises 15 residues. CDR1 DFQATT and CDR2 SNEGSKA come from the germline V gene (reference sequence). V lost 3 bases and J lost 8; bases outside the gene matches: 11.

The rearrangement joins TRBV5-6 to TRBJ2-3; 7 positions agree with TRBD1. The V and J ends lost 0 bases and 3 bases, in that order; junction bases with no gene match: 10. The CDR3 spans 17 residues. Germline CDR1 SGHDT, CDR2 YYEEEE. CDR3 in DNA: TGTGCCAGCAGCTTGGCCGAAGGGGGCGTTTGGACAGATACGCAGTATTTT. Protein: CASSLAEGGVWTDTQYF.

The chain joins TRBV18 to TRBJ2-2; 9 positions agree with TRBD1. This CDR3 contains 17 residues. Trimming took 4 bases from V and 0 from J; bases not matched to a gene: 6. Germline CDR1 and CDR2: KGHSH and LQKENI. In DNA, the CDR3 is TGTGCCAGCTCACGAATGACAGGGGGAGCGAACACCGGGGAGCTGTTTTTT. It specifies CASSRMTGGANTGELFF.

A single count supports this clone. The V call is TRBV4-2, the J call TRBJ2-5; a possible D gene is TRBD2 (5 bases). This CDR3 is 17 amino acids long. Germline V gene sequence: CDR1 LGHNA, CDR2 YNFKEQ. The V gene lost 0 bases and the J gene lost 0 bases, with 14 bases spanning the gap. DNA for the CDR3: TGTGCCAGCAGCCAAGATCCCGGGCGGAGGTACCAAGAGACCCAGTACTTC. It specifies CASSQDPGRRYQETQYF.

This chain links TRBV2 with TRBJ2-1; 15 bases line up with TRBD2. CDR1 is SNHLY, CDR2 FYNNEI, per germline. The J segment lost 9 bases and the V segment lost 7 bases, leaving 4 bases of the junction unmatched. CDR3 length equals 14 residues. The DNA for the CDR3 is TGTGCCAGCAACGGACTAGCGGGGGGGCGTGAGCAGTTCTTC. Translation: CASNGLAGGREQFF. The variable domain in full, completed from reference TRBV2 and TRBJ2-1, reads EPEVTQTPSHQVTQMGQEVILRCVPISNHLYFYWYRQILGQKVEFLVSFYNNEISEKSEIFDDQFSVERPDGSNFTLKIRSTKLEDSAMYFCASNGLAGGREQFFGPGTRLTVL.

This chain uses TRBV27 with TRBJ1-2; D is undetermined. Germline V gives CDR1 MNHEY, CDR2 SMNVEV (reference sequence). The CDR3 has 12 residues. The germline V and J ends were trimmed by 4 bases and 7 bases, with 10 bases remaining between them. DNA for the CDR3: TGTGCCAGCAGTTCGCCTTCGGGTGGCTACACCTTC. It codes for CASSSPSGGYTF.

J is TRBJ2-7 and V is TRBV29-1, with 10 bases lining up with TRBD1. V lost 7 bases and J lost 3; bases outside the gene matches: 3. The CDR3 contains 12 residues. CDR1 and CDR2 from the germline V gene are SQVTM and ANQGSEA. The CDR3 DNA sequence: TGCAGCGCCGGGACAGGGGTCTACGAGCAGTACTTC. This sequence encodes CSAGTGVYEQYF.

The V and J genes are TRBV5-1 and TRBJ2-5; D uncertain. The ends were cut back, 1 base at V and 2 bases at J, with 9 bases in the middle. Germline assignment: CDR1 SGHRS and CDR2 YFSETQ. The CDR3 length is 14 residues. In nucleotides, the CDR3 is TGCGCCAGCAGCTTGATGTCAGTTCAAGAGACCCAGTACTTC. Its translation: CASSLMSVQETQYF. Together with reference TRBV5-1 and TRBJ2-5, the CDR3 gives the full variable domain: KAGVTQTPRYLIKTRGQQVTLSCSPISGHRSVSWYQQTPGQGLQFLFEYFSETQRNKGNFPGRFSGRQFSNSRSEMNVSTLELGDSALYLCASSLMSVQETQYFGPGTRLLVL.